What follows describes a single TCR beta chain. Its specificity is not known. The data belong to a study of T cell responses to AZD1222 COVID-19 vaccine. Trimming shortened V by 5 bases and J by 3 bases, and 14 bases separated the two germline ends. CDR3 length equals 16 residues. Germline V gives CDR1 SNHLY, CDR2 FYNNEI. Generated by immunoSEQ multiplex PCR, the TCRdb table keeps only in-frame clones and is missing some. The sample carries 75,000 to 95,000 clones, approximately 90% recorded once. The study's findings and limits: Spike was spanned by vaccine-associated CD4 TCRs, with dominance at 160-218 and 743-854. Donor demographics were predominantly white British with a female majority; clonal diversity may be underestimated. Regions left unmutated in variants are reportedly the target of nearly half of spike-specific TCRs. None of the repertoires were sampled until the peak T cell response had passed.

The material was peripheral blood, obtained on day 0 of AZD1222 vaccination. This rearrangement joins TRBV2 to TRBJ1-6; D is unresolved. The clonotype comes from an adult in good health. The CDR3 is CASSQGLRSYNSPLHF. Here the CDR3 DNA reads TGTGCCAGCAGTCAAGGGCTCCGTAGCTATAATTCACCCCTCCACTTT.